Below are 5 T cell receptor beta chains sequenced from a single sample in a study of T cell responses to AZD1222 COVID-19 vaccine. Libraries were prepared by immunoSEQ multiplex PCR; TCRdb keeps only in-frame clonotypes and omits some of them. This table has around 120,000 clones, about nine tenths appearing once. The sequences come from peripheral blood, collected on day 0 of AZD1222 vaccination. The receptors stem from an adult in good health.

The chain recombines TRBV19 with TRBJ1-2; D call uncertain. The V and J ends lost 6 bases and 1 base respectively, with 12 bases between them. The CDR3 covers 14 residues. Per germline, CDR1 LNHDA and CDR2 SQIVND (reference sequence). CDR3 protein: CASRAPQDNYGYTF. The CDR3 DNA follows: TGTGCCAGTAGAGCTCCACAAGATAACTATGGCTACACCTTC.

The rearrangement links TRBV19 to TRBJ1-5; TRBD1 aligns across 9 bases. Trimming cost V 6 bases and J 2 bases; bases outside gene matches: 5. The CDR3 runs 15 residues. Germline lookup yields CDR1 LNHDA and CDR2 SQIVND (reference sequence). The CDR3 DNA follows: TGTGCCAGTAGCCGGGACAGGGACCGCAATCAGCCCCAGCATTTT. Translated, it gives CASSRDRDRNQPQHF.

V usage is TRBV24-1 and J usage is TRBJ2-1, with D unclear. V lost 9 bases and J 2 bases, leaving 7 bases between the germline ends. There are 12 residues in the CDR3. CDR1 and CDR2 from the germline V gene are KGHDR and SFDVKD. CDR3: CATGAPYNEQFF. The CDR3 nucleotides are TGTGCCACCGGCGCCCCCTACAATGAGCAGTTCTTC.

This sequence joins TRBV30 and TRBJ2-5; no firm D call. Looked up from germline, CDR1 is GTSNPN and CDR2 is SVGIG (reference sequence). Trimming took off 3 bases at V and 1 base at J, with 9 bases between the two ends. The CDR3 is made up of 13 amino acids. The CDR3 protein is CAWRPQPQETQYF. The CDR3 bases are TGTGCCTGGAGGCCGCAGCCCCAAGAGACCCAGTACTTC.

The chain employs TRBV27 and TRBJ2-1, with 12 bases that match TRBD2. This CDR3 spans 18 amino acids. V lost 5 bases to trimming and J lost 3 bases; unmatched junction nucleotides: 11. Per germline, CDR1 MNHEY and CDR2 SMNVEV (reference sequence). CDR3 in amino acids: CASSRRVTSGSLYNEQFF. The CDR3 DNA sequence: TGTGCCAGCAGTCGAAGGGTGACTAGCGGGAGTCTCTACAATGAGCAGTTCTTC.